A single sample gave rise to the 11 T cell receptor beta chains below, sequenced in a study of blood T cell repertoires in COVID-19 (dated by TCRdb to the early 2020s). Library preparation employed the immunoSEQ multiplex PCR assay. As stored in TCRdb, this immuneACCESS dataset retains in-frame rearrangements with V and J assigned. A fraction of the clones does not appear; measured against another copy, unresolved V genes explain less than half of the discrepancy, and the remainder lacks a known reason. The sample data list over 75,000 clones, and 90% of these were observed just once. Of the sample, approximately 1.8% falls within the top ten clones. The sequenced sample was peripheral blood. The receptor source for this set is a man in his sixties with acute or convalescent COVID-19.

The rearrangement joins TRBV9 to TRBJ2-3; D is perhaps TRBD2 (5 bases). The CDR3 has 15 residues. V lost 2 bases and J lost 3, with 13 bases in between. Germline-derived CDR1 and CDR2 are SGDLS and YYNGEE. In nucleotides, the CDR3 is TGTGCCAGCAGCGTTCGGTGGGAGAAAACAGATACGCAGTATTTT. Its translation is CASSVRWEKTDTQYF.

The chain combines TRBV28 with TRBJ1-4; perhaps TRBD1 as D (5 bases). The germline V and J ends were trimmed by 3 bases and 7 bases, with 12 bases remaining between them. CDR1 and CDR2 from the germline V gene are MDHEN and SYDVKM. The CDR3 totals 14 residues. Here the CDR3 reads CASSFGGFGEKLFF. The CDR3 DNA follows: TGTGCCAGCAGTTTCGGGGGGTTTGGTGAAAAACTGTTTTTT.

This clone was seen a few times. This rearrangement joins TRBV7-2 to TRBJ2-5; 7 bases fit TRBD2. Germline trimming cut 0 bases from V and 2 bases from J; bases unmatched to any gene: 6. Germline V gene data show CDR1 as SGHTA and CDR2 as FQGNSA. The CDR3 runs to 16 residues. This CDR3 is CASSLASASGQETQYF. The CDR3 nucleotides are TGTGCCAGCAGCTTAGCCTCGGCTAGCGGTCAAGAGACCCAGTACTTC.

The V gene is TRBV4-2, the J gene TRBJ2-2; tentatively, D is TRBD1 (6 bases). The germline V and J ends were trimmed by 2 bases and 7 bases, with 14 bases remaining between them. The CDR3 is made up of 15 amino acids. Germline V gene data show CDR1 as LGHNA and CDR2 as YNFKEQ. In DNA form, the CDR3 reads TGTGCCAGCAGCCAAACGGGACACCTCGGCGGGGAGCTGTTTTTT. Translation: CASSQTGHLGGELFF.

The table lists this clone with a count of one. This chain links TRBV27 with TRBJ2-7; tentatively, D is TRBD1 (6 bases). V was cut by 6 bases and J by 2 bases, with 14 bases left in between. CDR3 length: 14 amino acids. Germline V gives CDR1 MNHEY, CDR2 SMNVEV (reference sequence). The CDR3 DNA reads TGTGCCAGCAGGCCTGGGACAACAGCCTACGAGCAGTACTTC. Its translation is CASRPGTTAYEQYF.

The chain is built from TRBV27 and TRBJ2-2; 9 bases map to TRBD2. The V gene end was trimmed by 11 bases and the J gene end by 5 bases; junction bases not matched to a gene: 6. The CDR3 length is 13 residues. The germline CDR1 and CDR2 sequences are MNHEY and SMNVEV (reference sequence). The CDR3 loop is CASRAGGTGELFF. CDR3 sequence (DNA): TGTGCCTCCCGGGCGGGAGGGACCGGGGAGCTGTTTTTT.

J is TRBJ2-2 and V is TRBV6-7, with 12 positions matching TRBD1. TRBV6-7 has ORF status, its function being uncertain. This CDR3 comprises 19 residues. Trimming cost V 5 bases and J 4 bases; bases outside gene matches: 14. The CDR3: CASSPRDRGREASTGELFF. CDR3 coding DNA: TGTGCCAGCAGTCCCAGGGACAGGGGGCGCGAAGCGTCCACCGGGGAGCTGTTTTTT.

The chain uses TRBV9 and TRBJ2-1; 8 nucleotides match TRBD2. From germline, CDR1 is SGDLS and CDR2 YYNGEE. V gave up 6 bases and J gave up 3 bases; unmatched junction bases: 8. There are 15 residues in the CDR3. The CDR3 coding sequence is TGTGCCAGCACTCCCGGGGGGGGGAGCTACAATGAGCAGTTCTTC. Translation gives CASTPGGGSYNEQFF.

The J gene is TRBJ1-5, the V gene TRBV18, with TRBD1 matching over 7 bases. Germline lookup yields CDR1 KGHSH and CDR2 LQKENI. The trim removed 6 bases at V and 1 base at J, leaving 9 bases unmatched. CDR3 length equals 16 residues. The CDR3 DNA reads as TGTGCCAGCTCCCAAGGACAGGCGGGGAGCAATCAGCCCCAGCATTTT. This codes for CASSQGQAGSNQPQHF. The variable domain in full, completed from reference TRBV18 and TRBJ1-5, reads NAGVMQNPRHLVRRRGQEARLRCSPMKGHSHVYWYRQLPEEGLKFMVYLQKENIIDESGMPKERFSAEFPKEGPSILRIQQVVRGDSAAYFCASSQGQAGSNQPQHFGDGTRLSIL.

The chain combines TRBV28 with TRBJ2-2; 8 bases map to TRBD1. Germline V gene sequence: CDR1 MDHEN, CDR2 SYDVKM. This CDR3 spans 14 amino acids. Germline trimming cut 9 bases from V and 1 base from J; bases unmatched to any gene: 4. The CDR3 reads CASLGTGNTGELFF. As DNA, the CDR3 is TGTGCCAGTCTCGGGACAGGGAACACCGGGGAGCTGTTTTTT.

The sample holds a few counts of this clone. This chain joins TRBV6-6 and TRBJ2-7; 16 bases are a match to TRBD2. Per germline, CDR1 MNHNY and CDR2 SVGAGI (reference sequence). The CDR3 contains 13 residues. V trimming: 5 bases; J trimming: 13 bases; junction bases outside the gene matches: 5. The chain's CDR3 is CASSLGTSGREYF. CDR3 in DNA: TGTGCCAGCAGTCTCGGGACTAGCGGGAGGGAATACTTC.